One and the same sample provided the 15 T cell receptor beta chains below, sequenced in a study of glioma-infiltrating T cells. TCR alpha and beta CDR3 regions were amplified from RNA using iRepertoire nested multiplex PCR. TCRdb re-analysed the multiplex PCR reads in MiXCR, keeping a single row per CDR3 protein. The repertoire has fewer than 250,000 distinct CDR3 sequences, approximately 30% of them found once; the top ten carry around 20%. Material: glioma tissue, nonneoplastic brain tissue, or PBMCs (not recorded which). The source is a human donor with low-grade glioma or glioblastoma, undergoing nonglioma brain surgery, or in good health (not recorded which).

This clonotype was seen many times. J is TRBJ2-7 and V is TRBV27, with D perhaps matching TRBD1 (6 bases). The CDR3 contains 14 residues. Trimming cost V 6 bases and J 2 bases, with 14 bases left between them. CDR1 MNHEY and CDR2 SMNVEV come from the germline V gene (reference sequence). The CDR3 region has the DNA TGTGCCAGCAGCAATTCAGGGGACCCCTACGAGCAGTACTTC. It translates to CASSNSGDPYEQYF.

Comment on this clonotype: One junction end disagrees with the germline gene, perhaps due to a read error. V is TRBV3-1 and J is TRBJ2-7; the match to TRBD2 covers 7 bases. The length of the CDR3 is 16 residues. Per the germline V gene, CDR1 is LGHDT and CDR2 is YNNKEL (reference sequence). CDR3 sequence reads: CARSSRLAVSRNEQYF. In DNA, the CDR3 is TGTGCCCGCAGCTCCCGGCTAGCGGTATCGCGGAATGAGCAGTACTTC.

This clonotype was seen repeatedly, ten times or more. This chain joins TRBV10-3 and TRBJ2-3; D call uncertain. CDR3 length: 13 residues. V was cut by 2 bases and J by 6 bases, with 9 bases left in between. CDR1 is ENHRY, CDR2 SYGVKD, per germline. CDR3 DNA sequence: TGTGCCATCAGTGAGACCCGCCTCGATACGCAGTATTTT. Its translation: CAISETRLDTQYF.

A remark on this clonotype: This may come from a read error, since a much larger clone is one base off. This chain connects TRBV7-9 to TRBJ1-4, with D uncertain. The CDR3 runs to 13 residues. Trimming pared 1 base from V and 13 bases from J, leaving 13 bases between. The germline V gene has CDR1 SEHNR and CDR2 FQNEAQ (reference sequence). Written as DNA, the CDR3 is TGTGCCAGCAGCTTAGTATCTGGGGAACGACTGTTTTTT. This encodes CASSLVSGERLFF.

The chain carries TRBV18 and TRBJ2-7; D perhaps matches TRBD1 (6 bases). The ends were cut back, 7 bases at V and 6 bases at J, with 16 bases in the middle. This CDR3 has 13 amino acids. The germline CDR1 and CDR2 sequences are KGHSH and LQKENI. The CDR3 sequence is CASLSVQGGEQYF. CDR3 DNA: TGTGCCAGCTTATCCGTACAGGGCGGCGAGCAGTACTTC.

This chain uses TRBV5-6 with TRBJ1-2; D unclear. The CDR3 extends over 11 amino acids. CDR1 is SGHDT, CDR2 YYEEEE, per germline. V shed 2 bases and J shed 6 bases, with 5 bases lying between them. CDR3 in amino acids: CASSFGHGYTF. CDR3 bases: TGTGCCAGCAGCTTTGGGCATGGCTACACCTTC.

This clonotype was seen a handful of times. The V call is TRBV28, the J call TRBJ1-5; 11 bases are shared with TRBD1. CDR3 size: 16 residues. Germline V gene data show CDR1 as MDHEN and CDR2 as SYDVKM. The V segment lost 3 bases and the J segment 4 bases; nucleotides outside the gene matches: 5. The CDR3 loop reads CASSLAGQGANQPQHF. The CDR3 nucleotides read TGTGCCAGCAGTTTGGCAGGACAGGGGGCGAATCAGCCCCAGCATTTT.

Turning to this clonotype: A single base separates this from a much larger clone, so it may be a read error. The CDR3: CASSRGLKVTDTQYF. The CDR3 DNA reads as TGTGCCAGCAGCCGCGGACTAAAAGTCACAGATACGCAGTATTTT. The rearrangement joins TRBV3-1 to TRBJ2-3, with D maybe TRBD2 (6 bases). CDR1 and CDR2 from the germline V gene are LGHDT and YNNKEL (reference sequence). The V end was cut by 4 bases, the J end by 2 bases, with 13 bases between. This CDR3 is 15 amino acids long.

This chain links TRBV11-1 with TRBJ2-5; TRBD1 matches at 7 bases. V shed 5 bases, J shed 10 bases, and the junction held 4 bases outside the gene matches. The CDR3 runs to 11 residues. CDR1 is SGHAT, CDR2 FQDESV, per germline (reference sequence). CDR3 loop: CASSEQGNQYF. In nucleotides, the CDR3 is TGTGCCAGCAGCGAACAGGGGAACCAGTACTTC.

Many counts were recorded for this clonotype. The V and J genes are TRBV7-9 and TRBJ1-2, with D perhaps matching TRBD1 (5 bases). This CDR3 spans 13 amino acids. Trimming removed 7 bases from V and 0 bases from J, with 9 bases in between. CDR1 and CDR2 from the germline V gene are SEHNR and FQNEAQ (reference sequence). This CDR3 is CASTGGTNYGYTF. In DNA, the CDR3 is TGTGCCAGCACTGGGGGGACTAACTATGGCTACACCTTC.

The chain carries TRBV13 and TRBJ2-7; D is perhaps TRBD1 (6 bases). The CDR3 is made up of 14 amino acids. Trimming removed 5 bases from V and 2 bases from J, with 13 bases in between. The germline gives CDR1 PRHDT, CDR2 FYEKMQ (reference sequence). This CDR3 reads CASSVTGWPYEQYF. The DNA of the CDR3 is TGTGCCAGCAGCGTTACAGGGTGGCCCTACGAGCAGTACTTC. The whole variable domain, remainder taken from reference TRBV13 and TRBJ2-7, is AAGVIQSPRHLIKEKRETATLKCYPIPRHDTVYWYQQGPGQDPQFLISFYEKMQSDKGSIPDRFSAQQFSDYHSELNMSSLELGDSALYFCASSVTGWPYEQYFGPGTRLTVT.

This clonotype was detected many times. This chain links TRBV24-1 with TRBJ2-3; 7 nucleotides match TRBD2. Germline loops: CDR1 KGHDR, CDR2 SFDVKD. The V gene end was trimmed by 3 bases and the J gene end by 9 bases; junction bases not matched to a gene: 5. CDR3 length: 13 residues. CDR3 in DNA: TGTGCCACCAGTGATCCGGGGACTACAACGCAGTATTTT. It codes for CATSDPGTTTQYF.

This clonotype appeared many times. The rearrangement joins TRBV7-8 to TRBJ2-7; tentative D call: TRBD2 (6 bases). The CDR3 is made up of 14 amino acids. V lost 5 bases to trimming and J lost 4 bases, with 15 bases between them. Germline V gene data show CDR1 as SGHVS and CDR2 as FQNEAQ. The CDR3: CASSAAGTRYEQYF. In DNA form, the CDR3 reads TGTGCCAGCAGCGCTGCCGGGACTCGTTACGAGCAGTACTTC.

Details on this clonotype: The limits of the CDR3 on the DNA are not certain, so only TCRdb's listed CDR3 is given. The V call is TRBV27, the J call TRBJ2-5; the table's D call, TRBD1, was not checked against the DNA. CDR1 and CDR2 (germline): MNHEY, SMNVEV (reference sequence). The CDR3 sequence runs 19 residues, both termini included. CDR3: CASSFYICSAPQDQETQYF.

This clonotype was counted many times. This chain connects TRBV19 to TRBJ1-2; D is undetermined. V lost 8 bases and J lost 0, with 16 bases in between. CDR1 is LNHDA and CDR2 is SQIVND in the germline V gene (reference sequence). The CDR3 is 15 amino acids. The CDR3 spells CASYPSRLSNYGYTF. In nucleotides, the CDR3 is TGTGCCAGTTACCCTTCGCGGCTGTCTAACTATGGCTACACCTTC.